The T cell receptor (beta chain) under discussion was sequenced for a study of identical twins. Regarding the study as a whole: Invariant MAIT and iNKT cells are populations that could partly confound zero-insertion analyses. With abundant cord blood beta clonotypes, insertions were fewer; memory repertoires showed no such pattern.

As concerns this clonotype: Its antigen remains unidentified.

Template switching added a universal primer binding site, and final cDNA carried unique molecular identifiers. From the 5' RACE reads, TCRdb called clonotypes with MiXCR, one entry per CDR3 protein. The sample lists 500,000 to 600,000 distinct CDR3 sequences; approximately 22% were seen once. Germline lookup yields CDR1 SQVTM and CDR2 ANQGSEA. The CDR3 has 13 amino acids. V gave up 7 bases and J gave up 5 bases; unmatched junction bases: 10. This sample also belongs to another study, concerning T cells expressing NK-cell markers.

This chain uses TRBV29-1 with TRBJ2-5; 7 nucleotides align to TRBD2. Material: CD4+ T cells sorted from blood. This receptor was obtained from a woman aged 18-29 years in good health. CDR3 protein: CSARRGTEETQYF. CDR3 sequence (DNA): TGCAGCGCGAGGCGGGGGACTGAGGAGACCCAGTACTTC.